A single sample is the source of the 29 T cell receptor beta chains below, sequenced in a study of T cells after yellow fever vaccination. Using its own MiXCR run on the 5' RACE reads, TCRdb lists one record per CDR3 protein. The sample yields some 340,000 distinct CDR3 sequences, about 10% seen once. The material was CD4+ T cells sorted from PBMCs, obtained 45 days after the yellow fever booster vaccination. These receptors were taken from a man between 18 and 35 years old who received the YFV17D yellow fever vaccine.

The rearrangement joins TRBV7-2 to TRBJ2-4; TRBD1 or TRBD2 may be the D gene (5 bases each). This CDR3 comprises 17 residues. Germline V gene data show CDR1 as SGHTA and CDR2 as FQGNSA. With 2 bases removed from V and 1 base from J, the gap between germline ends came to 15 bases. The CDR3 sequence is CASSLRSGRGAKNIQYF. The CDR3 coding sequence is TGTGCCAGCAGCTTAAGGTCGGGGCGCGGGGCCAAAAACATTCAGTACTTC.

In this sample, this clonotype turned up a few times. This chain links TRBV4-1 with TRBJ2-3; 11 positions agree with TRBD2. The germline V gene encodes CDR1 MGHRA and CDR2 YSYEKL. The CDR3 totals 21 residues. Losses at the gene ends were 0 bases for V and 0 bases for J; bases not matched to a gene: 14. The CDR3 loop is CASSQDLASGGRITSTDTQYF. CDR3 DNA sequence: TGCGCCAGCAGCCAAGATTTGGCTAGCGGGGGGCGGATTACTAGCACAGATACGCAGTATTTT.

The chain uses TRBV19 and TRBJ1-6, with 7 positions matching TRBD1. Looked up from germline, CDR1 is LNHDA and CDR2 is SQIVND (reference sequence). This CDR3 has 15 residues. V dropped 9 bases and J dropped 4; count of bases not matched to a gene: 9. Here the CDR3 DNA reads TGTGCCAGCGGACCACGGACAGGTTATAATTCACCCCTCCACTTT. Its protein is CASGPRTGYNSPLHF.

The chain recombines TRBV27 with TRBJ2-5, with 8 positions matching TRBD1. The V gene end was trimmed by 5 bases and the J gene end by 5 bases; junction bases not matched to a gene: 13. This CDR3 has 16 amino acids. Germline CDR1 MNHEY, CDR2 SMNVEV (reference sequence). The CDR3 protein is CASSLRRTGKLETQYF. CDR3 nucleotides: TGTGCCAGCAGTCTCCGACGGACAGGGAAGTTGGAGACCCAGTACTTC.

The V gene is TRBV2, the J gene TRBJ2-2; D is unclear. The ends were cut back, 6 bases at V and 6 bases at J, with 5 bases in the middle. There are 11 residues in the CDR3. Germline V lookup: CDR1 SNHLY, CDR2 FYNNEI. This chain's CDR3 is CASREPGELFF. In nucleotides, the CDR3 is TGTGCCAGCAGGGAGCCCGGGGAGCTGTTTTTT.

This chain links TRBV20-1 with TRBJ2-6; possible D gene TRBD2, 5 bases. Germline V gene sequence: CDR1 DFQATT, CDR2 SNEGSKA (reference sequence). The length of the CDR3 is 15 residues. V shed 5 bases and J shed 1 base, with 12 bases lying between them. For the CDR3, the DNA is TGCAGTGCTCCCGGAGGCAGGTCTGGGGCCAACGTCCTGACTTTC. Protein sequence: CSAPGGRSGANVLTF.

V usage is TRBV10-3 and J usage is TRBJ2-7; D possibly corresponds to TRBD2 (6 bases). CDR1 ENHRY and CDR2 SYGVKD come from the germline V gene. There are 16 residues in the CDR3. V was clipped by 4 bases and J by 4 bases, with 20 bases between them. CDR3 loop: CAISAQEGMGLYEQYF. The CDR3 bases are TGTGCCATCAGTGCCCAGGAGGGGATGGGACTTTACGAGCAGTACTTC.

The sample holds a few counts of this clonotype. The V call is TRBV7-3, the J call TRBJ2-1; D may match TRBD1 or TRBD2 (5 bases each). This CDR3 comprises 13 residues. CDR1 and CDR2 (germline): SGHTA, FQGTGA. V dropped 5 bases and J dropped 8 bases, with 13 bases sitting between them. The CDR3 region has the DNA TGTGCCAGCAGCCCCCGGGACGATGATGAGCAGTTCTTC. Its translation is CASSPRDDDEQFF.

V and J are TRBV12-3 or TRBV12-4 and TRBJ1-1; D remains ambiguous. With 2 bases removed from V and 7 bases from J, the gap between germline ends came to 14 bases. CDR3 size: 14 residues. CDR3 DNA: TGTGCCAGCAGTTTATGGCGGGGAACGGTTGAAGCTTTCTTT. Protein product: CASSLWRGTVEAFF.

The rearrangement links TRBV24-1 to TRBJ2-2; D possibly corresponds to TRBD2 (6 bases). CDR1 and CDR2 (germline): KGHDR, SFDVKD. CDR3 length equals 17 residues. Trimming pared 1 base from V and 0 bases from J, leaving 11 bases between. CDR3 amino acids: CATSDFGGISNTGELFF. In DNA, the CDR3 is TGTGCCACCAGTGATTTTGGGGGGATCTCGAACACCGGGGAGCTGTTTTTT.

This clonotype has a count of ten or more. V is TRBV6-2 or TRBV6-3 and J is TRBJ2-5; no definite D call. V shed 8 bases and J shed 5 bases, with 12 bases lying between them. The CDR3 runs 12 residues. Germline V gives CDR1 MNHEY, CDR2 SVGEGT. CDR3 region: CASAASEETQYF. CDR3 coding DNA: TGTGCCAGCGCCGCATCGGAGGAGACCCAGTACTTC.

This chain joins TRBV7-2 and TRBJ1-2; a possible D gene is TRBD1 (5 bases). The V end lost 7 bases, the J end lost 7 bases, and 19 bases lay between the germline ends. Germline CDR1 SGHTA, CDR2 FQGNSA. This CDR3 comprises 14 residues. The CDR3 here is CASKVGRRTAGYTF. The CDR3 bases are TGTGCCAGCAAGGTGGGGCGGCGCACGGCTGGCTACACCTTC.

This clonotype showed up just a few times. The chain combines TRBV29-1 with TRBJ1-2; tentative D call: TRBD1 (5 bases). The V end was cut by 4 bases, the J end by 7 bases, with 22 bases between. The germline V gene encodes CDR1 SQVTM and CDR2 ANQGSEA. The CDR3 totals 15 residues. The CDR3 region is CSVAARDLGRAGYTF. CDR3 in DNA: TGCAGCGTTGCAGCGCGGGACCTAGGGCGGGCTGGCTACACCTTC. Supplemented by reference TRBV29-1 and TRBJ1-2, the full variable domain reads SAVISQKPSRDICQRGTSLTIQCQVDSQVTMMFWYRQQPGQSLTLIATANQGSEATYESGFVIDKFPISRPNLTFSTLTVSNMSPEDSSIYLCSVAARDLGRAGYTFGSGTRLTVV.

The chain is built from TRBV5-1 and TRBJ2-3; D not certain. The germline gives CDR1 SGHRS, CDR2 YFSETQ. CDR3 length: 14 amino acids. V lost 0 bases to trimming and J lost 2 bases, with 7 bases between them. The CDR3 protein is CASSLGEVTDTQYF. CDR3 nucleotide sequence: TGCGCCAGCAGCTTGGGAGAGGTCACAGATACGCAGTATTTT.

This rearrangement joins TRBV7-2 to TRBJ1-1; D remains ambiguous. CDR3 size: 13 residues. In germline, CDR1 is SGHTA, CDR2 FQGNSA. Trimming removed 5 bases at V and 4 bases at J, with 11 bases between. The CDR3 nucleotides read TGTGCCAGCAGCCTGGTTTGGAGCACTGAAGCTTTCTTT. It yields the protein CASSLVWSTEAFF.

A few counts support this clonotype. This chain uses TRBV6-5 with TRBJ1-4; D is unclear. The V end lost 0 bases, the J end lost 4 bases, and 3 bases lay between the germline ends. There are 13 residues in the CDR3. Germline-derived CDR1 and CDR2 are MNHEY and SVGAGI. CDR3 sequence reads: CASSYSYNEKLFF. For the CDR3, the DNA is TGTGCCAGCAGTTACTCTTATAATGAAAAACTGTTTTTT.

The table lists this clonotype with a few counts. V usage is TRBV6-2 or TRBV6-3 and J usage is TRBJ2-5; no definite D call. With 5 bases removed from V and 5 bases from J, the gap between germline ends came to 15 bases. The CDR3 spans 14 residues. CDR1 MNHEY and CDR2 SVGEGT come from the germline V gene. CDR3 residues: CASSLPRQWETQYF. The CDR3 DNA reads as TGTGCCAGCAGTCTTCCTAGGCAATGGGAGACCCAGTACTTC.

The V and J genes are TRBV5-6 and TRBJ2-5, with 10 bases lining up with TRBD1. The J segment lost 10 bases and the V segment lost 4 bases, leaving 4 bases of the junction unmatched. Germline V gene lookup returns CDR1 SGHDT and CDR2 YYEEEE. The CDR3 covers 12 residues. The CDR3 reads CASSRDRGVQYF. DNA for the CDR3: TGTGCCAGCAGCAGGGACAGGGGCGTCCAGTACTTC.

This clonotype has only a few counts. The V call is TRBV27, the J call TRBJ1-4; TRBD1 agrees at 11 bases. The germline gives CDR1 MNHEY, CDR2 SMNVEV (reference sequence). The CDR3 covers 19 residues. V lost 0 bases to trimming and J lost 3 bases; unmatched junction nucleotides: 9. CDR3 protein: CASSLSRWTGGTSNEKLFF. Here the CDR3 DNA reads TGTGCCAGCAGTTTATCCCGTTGGACAGGGGGCACGTCTAATGAAAAACTGTTTTTT.

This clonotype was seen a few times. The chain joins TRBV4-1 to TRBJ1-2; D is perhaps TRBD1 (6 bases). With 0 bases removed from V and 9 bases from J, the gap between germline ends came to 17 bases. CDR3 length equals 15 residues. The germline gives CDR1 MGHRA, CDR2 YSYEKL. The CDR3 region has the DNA TGCGCCAGCAGCCAAGAACCCCAACAGGGCTACAGCTACACCTTC. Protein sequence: CASSQEPQQGYSYTF.

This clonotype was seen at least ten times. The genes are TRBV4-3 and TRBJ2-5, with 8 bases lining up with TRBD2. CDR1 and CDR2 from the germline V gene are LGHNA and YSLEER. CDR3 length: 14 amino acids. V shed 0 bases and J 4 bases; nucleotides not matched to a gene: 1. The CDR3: CASSQDAGGETQYF. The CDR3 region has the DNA TGCGCCAGCAGCCAAGATGCGGGGGGAGAGACCCAGTACTTC.

CDR3 sequence reads: CASSSPQGRSSNQPQHF. For the CDR3, the DNA is TGTGCCAGCAGTTCCCCACAGGGGAGAAGCAGCAATCAGCCCCAGCATTTT. The chain couples TRBV6-2 or TRBV6-3 to TRBJ1-5, with 7 bases that match TRBD1. The CDR3 runs 17 residues. Germline-derived CDR1 and CDR2 are MNHEY and SVGEGT. Trimming cost V 4 bases and J 1 base; bases outside gene matches: 10.

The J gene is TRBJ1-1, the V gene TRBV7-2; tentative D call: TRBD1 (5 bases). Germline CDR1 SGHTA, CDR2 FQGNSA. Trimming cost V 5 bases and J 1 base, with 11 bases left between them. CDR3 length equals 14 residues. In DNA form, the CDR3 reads TGTGCCAGCAGCGCGGGACCCCCGAACACTGAAGCTTTCTTT. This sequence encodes CASSAGPPNTEAFF.

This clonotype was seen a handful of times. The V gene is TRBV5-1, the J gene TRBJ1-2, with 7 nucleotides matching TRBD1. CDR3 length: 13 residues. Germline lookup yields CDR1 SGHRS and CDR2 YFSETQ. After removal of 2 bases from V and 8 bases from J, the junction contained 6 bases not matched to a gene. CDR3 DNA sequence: TGCGCCAGCAGCTTCACAGGGGAGAGAGGCTACACCTTC. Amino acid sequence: CASSFTGERGYTF.

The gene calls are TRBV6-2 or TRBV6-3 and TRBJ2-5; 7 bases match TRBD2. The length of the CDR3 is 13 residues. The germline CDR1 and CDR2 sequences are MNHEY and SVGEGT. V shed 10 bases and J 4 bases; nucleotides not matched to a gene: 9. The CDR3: CATTDGLGETQYF. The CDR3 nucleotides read TGTGCCACCACCGACGGACTAGGAGAGACCCAGTACTTC.

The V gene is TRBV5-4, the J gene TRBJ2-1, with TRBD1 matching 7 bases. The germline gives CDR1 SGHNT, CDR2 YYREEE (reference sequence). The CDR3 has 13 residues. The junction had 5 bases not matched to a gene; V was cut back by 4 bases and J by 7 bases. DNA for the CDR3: TGTGCCAGCAGCCTCAAACAGGGGAATGAGCAGTTCTTC. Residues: CASSLKQGNEQFF. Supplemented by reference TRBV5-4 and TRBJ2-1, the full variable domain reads ETGVTQSPTHLIKTRGQQVTLRCSSQSGHNTVSWYQQALGQGPQFIFQYYREEENGRGNFPPRFSGLQFPNYSSELNVNALELDDSALYLCASSLKQGNEQFFGPGTRLTVL.

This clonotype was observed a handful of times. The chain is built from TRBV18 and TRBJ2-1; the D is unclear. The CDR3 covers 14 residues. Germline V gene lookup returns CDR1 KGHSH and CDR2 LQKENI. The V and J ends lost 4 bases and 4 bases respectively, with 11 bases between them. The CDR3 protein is CASSRMERYNEQFF. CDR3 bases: TGTGCCAGCTCACGGATGGAGCGTTACAATGAGCAGTTCTTC.

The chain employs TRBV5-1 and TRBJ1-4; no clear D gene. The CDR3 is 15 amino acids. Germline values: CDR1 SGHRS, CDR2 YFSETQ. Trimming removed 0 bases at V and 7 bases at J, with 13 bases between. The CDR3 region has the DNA TGCGCCAGCAGCTTGGAGAGGCAGCTTGGTGAAAAACTGTTTTTT. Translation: CASSLERQLGEKLFF.

The CDR3 reads CASRGGLAGHYEQYF. The CDR3, as DNA: TGTGCCAGCAGAGGCGGGCTGGCGGGGCACTACGAGCAGTACTTC. The chain is built from TRBV12-3 or TRBV12-4 and TRBJ2-7; tentative D call: TRBD2 (6 bases). The CDR3 sequence is 15 residues long. Trimming cost V 6 bases and J 3 bases, with 18 bases left between them.